This T cell receptor (beta chain) appears in the sequencing data of a study of shared clonotypes between healthy human individuals (dated by TCRdb to the early 2020s). Turning to the overall study: Three men and two women, aged 18 to 49 years, made up the cohort. For each donor, CD4 naive and CD4 memory were each run on three plates, CD8 naive on two plates, and CD8 memory on one plate. To estimate repertoire size and how much clonotypes are shared between individuals, the study performed deep sequencing of blood TCR repertoires from a few healthy adults. Libraries were prepared and TCR repertoires were sequenced by different laboratories using diverse techniques, in order to increase sequencing depth and limit assay-specific biases. Per donor, leukapheresis produced somewhere between about 0.8 and 9 billion PBMCs.

Donors were healthy HIV-negative adults with no recently reported acute infections or vaccinations. Only Caucasian adults living in Nashville, Tennessee, USA were represented among the donors. CD4+ T cells were enriched by magnetic negative selection; naive cells were then positively selected on CD45RA, and the negative fraction formed the memory subset. Blood was obtained by leukapheresis, after which PBMCs were separated by Ficoll-Histopaque density gradient centrifugation and cryopreserved in liquid nitrogen vapor phase. Analytical flow cytometry was used to check the purity and quantity of each magnetically sorted T cell population. Genomic DNA was isolated from every sorted fraction and measured by UV absorbance on a Nanodrop 2000c. As to this clone: Its cognate antigen has yet to be identified. Nothing much larger sits one base from this clone, and base qualities are not available.

V lost 1 base and J lost 0 bases, and the count of bases not matched to a germline gene is 6. From a lookup of the germline V gene, CDR1 and CDR2 are SGHDN and FVKESK. From the cysteine through the phenylalanine, the CDR3 covers 16 amino acids. Only CDR3 DNA is held: 48 bases, read in frame from base 1. The paper as a whole reports these results and caveats: Compared with non-shared clonotypes, clonotypes shared by all four sorted-subset donors had higher generation probabilities. Naive subsets generally had larger estimated clonotype richness than memory subsets. The small number of donors limited the genetic and exposure-history diversity represented. Pairwise subsampling led to the expectation that sequencing depth would affect the degree of clonotype sharing among donors. Across a handful of donors, approximately 4.9% of naive CD4, roughly 3.5% of naive CD8, about 2.3% of memory CD4, and approximately 0.42% of memory CD8 clonotypes were shared. Only blood was sampled, and tissue TCR repertoires likely differ from those in blood. Incomplete sequencing was indicated by rarefaction of sorted-subset datasets, despite the large sequencing depth.

TCR CDR3 regions were amplified from genomic DNA by multiplex PCR using the deep immunoSEQ assay. Genomic DNA extracted from each cell subset was distributed evenly over all wells of several immunoSEQ 96-well plates, and each plate served as one replicate. For sorted subsets, roughly 200 ng of genomic DNA, equivalent to some 30,000 T cell genomes, went into each replicate PCR. Purified libraries were quantified with a Qubit 3.0 fluorometer, sized on a Bioanalyzer 2100, and re-quantified with the KAPA Library Quantification kit. Each immunoSEQ 96-well plate was sequenced on its own single-read 150-cycle Illumina NextSeq 550 flow cell. The original pipeline was this. Because the immunoSEQ output held only junctional sequences and lacked quality scores, the filtering could not match the filtering applied to full-length reads. To assign V/J genes and CDR3, sequences were annotated against IMGT germline references using PyIR, a Python wrapper for IgBLAST v1.9. Reads were filtered out if the reads had weak V/J assignments (E-value above 1e-6), no CDR3, stop codons, out-of-frame junctions, or ambiguous translated residues. A V3J clonotype was defined by an identical inferred V gene, J gene, and CDR3 amino acid sequence. Percentage overlap between repertoires was computed as shared unique clonotypes divided by the size of the smaller repertoire. RTK rarefaction, the Chao1 estimator, and Recon v2.1 estimates of unobserved clonotypes were used to assess repertoire richness. OLGA was used to compute generation probabilities for all TCRbeta clonotypes that the gDNA method yielded from several donors. In its TCRdb copy, this immuneACCESS table keeps in-frame sequences only and misses some clones. Where compared with another copy, unresolved V genes explain less than half of these, and the others have no known cause. V and J calls and clone size are given by that table; D and trimming were obtained from the DNA. Recorded for this sample are 2 million to 2.5 million clones; roughly 94% of them occurred a single time. The ten largest clones capture 0.1% to 0.15% of the sample.

The sequence joins TRBV14 to TRBJ2-7, with 7 bases in between that match TRBD2. The sequence was obtained from a young man in good health. Sequenced input: naive CD4+ T cells sorted from blood. This specimen's cell subset or site label, per the study, means: CD45RA+ positively selected. The CDR3 here reads CASSQGFGGYSYEQYF. The DNA sequence is given as TGTGCCAGCAGCCAAGGATTCGGGGGGTACTCCTACGAGCAGTACTTC.